Below, 7 T cell receptor beta chains from the same sample are listed, as sequenced in a study of siplizumab effects on memory and regulatory T cells. Repertoires were generated with immunoSEQ multiplex PCR, while TCRdb's copy carries only in-frame clones and drops some. Among about 91,000 clones listed, 93% were seen once. Sequencing was done on a sample of CD8+ T cells sorted from blood. Receptors originate from a human donor in good health.

Notes on this clone: The junction shows a germline mismatch at one end, possibly a read error. The rearrangement links TRBV5-4 to TRBJ2-3; D gene ambiguous. Germline V lookup: CDR1 SGHNT, CDR2 YYREEE (reference sequence). The CDR3 contains 11 residues. The CDR3 loop is CASRLADTQYF. The CDR3 DNA sequence: TGTGCCAGCAGGTTGGCAGATACGCAGTATTTT.

This chain connects TRBV7-9 to TRBJ2-2; D possibly corresponds to TRBD1 (6 bases). Trimming removed 1 base at V and 5 bases at J, with 8 bases between. This CDR3 contains 14 residues. In germline, CDR1 is SEHNR, CDR2 FQNEAQ (reference sequence). The CDR3 loop reads CASSLVQGTGELFF. In nucleotides, the CDR3 is TGTGCCAGCAGCTTAGTTCAGGGGACCGGGGAGCTGTTTTTT.

The chain recombines TRBV5-6 with TRBJ1-1; no definite D call. The V end lost 3 bases, the J end lost 0 bases, and 9 bases lay between the germline ends. The CDR3 sequence is 14 residues long. The V gene's germline CDR1 is SGHDT and CDR2 YYEEEE. CDR3 residues: CASSWPGLNTEAFF. The CDR3 DNA reads TGTGCCAGCAGCTGGCCCGGTCTGAACACTGAAGCTTTCTTT.

V and J are TRBV5-4 and TRBJ2-7, with TRBD2 identical over 13 bases. Trimming at V came to 4 bases and at J to 6 bases, leaving 4 bases not matched to a gene. The CDR3 runs 14 residues. Germline V CDR1 and CDR2: SGHNT, YYREEE (reference sequence). The CDR3 bases are TGTGCCAGCAGCAATCGACTAGCGGGGGGCGAGCAGTACTTC. Its translation is CASSNRLAGGEQYF.

The chain recombines TRBV7-6 with TRBJ1-1, with 9 nucleotides matching TRBD1. Germline-derived CDR1 and CDR2 are SGHVS and FNYEAQ. V trimming: 1 base; J trimming: 4 bases; junction bases outside the gene matches: 1. The CDR3 spans 14 residues. CDR3 nucleotide sequence: TGTGCCAGCAGCTTAGGGACAGGGGCCACTGAAGCTTTCTTT. As protein: CASSLGTGATEAFF.

The chain recombines TRBV15 with TRBJ2-7, with 7 bases identical to TRBD1. V dropped 8 bases and J dropped 6; count of bases not matched to a gene: 4. The CDR3 loop spans 11 amino acids. Germline values: CDR1 LNHNV, CDR2 YYDKDF (reference sequence). The chain's CDR3 is CATGTGVEQYF. In DNA, the CDR3 is TGTGCCACCGGAACAGGGGTCGAGCAGTACTTC.

This chain links TRBV28 with TRBJ1-2; no reliable D call. The CDR3 extends over 13 amino acids. CDR1 is MDHEN, CDR2 SYDVKM, per germline. V lost 1 base and J lost 1, with 4 bases in between. The CDR3 DNA follows: TGTGCCAGCAGTTTATCGGATAACTATGGCTACACCTTC. Its protein is CASSLSDNYGYTF.